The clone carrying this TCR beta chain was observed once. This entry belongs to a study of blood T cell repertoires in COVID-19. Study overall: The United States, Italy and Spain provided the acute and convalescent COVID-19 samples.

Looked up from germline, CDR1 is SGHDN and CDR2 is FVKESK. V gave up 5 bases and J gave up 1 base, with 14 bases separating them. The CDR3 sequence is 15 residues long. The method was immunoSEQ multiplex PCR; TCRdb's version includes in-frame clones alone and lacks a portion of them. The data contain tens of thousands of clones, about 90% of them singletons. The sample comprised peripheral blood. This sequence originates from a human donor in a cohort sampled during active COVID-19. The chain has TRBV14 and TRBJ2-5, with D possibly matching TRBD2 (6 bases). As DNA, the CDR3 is TGTGCCAGCAGCAGTCGGAGGGGCCCCCAAGAGACCCAGTACTTC. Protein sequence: CASSSRRGPQETQYF.